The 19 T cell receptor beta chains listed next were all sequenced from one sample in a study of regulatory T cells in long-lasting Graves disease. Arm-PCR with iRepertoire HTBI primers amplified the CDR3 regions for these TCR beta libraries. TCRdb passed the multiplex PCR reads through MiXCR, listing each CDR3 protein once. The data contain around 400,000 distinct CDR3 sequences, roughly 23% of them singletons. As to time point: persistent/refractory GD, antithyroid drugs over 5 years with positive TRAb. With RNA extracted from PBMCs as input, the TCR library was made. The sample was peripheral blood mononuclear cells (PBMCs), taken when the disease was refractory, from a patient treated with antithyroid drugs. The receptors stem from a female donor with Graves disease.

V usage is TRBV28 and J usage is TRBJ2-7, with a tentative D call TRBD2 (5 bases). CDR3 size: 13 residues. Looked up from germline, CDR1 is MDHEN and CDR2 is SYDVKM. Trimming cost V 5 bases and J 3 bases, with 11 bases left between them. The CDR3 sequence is CASSKLDYYEQYF. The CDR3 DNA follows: TGTGCCAGCAGTAAACTAGATTACTACGAGCAGTACTTC. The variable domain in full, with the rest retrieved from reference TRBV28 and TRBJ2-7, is DVKVTQSSRYLVKRTGEKVFLECVQDMDHENMFWYRQDPGLGLRLIYFSYDVKMKEKGDIPEGYSVSREKKERFSLILESASTNQTSMYLCASSKLDYYEQYFGPGTRLTVT.

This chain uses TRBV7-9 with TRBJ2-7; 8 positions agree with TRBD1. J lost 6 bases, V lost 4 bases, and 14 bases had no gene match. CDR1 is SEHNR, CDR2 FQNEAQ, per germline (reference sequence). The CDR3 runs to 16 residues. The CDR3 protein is CASSYNPTGGISEQYF. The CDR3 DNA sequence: TGTGCCAGCAGCTACAATCCCACAGGGGGGATTAGCGAGCAGTACTTC. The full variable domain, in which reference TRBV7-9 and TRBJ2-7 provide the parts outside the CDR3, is DTGVSQNPRHKITKRGQNVTFRCDPISEHNRLYWYRQTLGQGPEFLTYFQNEAQLEKSRLLSDRFSAERPKGSFSTLEIQRTEQGDSAMYLCASSYNPTGGISEQYFGPGTRLTVT.

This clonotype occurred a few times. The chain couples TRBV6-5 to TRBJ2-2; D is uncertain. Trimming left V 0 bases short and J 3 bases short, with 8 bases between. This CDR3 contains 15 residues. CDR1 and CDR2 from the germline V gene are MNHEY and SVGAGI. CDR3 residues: CASSYSRGYTGELFF. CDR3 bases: TGTGCCAGCAGTTACTCTCGCGGCTACACCGGGGAGCTGTTTTTT.

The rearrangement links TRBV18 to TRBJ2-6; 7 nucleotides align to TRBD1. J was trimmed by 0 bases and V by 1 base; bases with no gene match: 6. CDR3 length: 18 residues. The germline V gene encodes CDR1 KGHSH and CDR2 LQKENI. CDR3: CASSPQGAMTSGANVLTF. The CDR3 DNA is TGTGCCAGCTCACCACAGGGGGCGATGACCTCTGGGGCCAACGTCCTGACTTTC.

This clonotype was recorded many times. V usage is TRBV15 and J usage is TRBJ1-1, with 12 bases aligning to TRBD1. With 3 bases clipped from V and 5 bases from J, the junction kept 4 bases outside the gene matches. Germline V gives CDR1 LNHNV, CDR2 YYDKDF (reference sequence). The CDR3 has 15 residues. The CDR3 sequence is CATSREGQGATEAFF. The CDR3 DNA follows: TGTGCCACCAGCAGGGAGGGACAGGGGGCAACTGAAGCTTTCTTT.

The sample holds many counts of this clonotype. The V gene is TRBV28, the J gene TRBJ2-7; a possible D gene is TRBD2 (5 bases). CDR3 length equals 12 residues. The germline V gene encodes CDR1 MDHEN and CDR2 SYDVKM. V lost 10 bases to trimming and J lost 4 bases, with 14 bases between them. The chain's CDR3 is CATHQREYEQYF. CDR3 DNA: TGTGCCACCCACCAGAGGGAGTACGAGCAGTACTTC.

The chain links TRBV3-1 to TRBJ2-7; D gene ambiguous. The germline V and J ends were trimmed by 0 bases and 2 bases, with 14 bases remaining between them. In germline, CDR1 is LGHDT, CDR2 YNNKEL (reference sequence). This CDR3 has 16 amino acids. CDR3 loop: CASSQDDTASTYEQYF. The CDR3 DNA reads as TGTGCCAGCAGCCAAGATGATACCGCTTCTACCTACGAGCAGTACTTC.

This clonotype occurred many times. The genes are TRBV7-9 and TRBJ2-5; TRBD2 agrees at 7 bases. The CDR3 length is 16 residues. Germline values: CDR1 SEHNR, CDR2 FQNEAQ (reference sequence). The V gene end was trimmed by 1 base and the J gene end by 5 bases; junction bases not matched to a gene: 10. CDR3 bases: TGTGCCAGCAGCTTAGGACTAAGCGGGATTAGCGAGACCCAGTACTTC. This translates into CASSLGLSGISETQYF.

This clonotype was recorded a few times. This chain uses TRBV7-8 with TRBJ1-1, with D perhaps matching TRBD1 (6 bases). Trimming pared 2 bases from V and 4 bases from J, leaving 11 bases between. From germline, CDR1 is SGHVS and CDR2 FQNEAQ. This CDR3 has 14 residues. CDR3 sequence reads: CASSLYIRGTEAFF. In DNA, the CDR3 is TGTGCCAGCAGCTTATATATCAGGGGCACTGAAGCTTTCTTT.

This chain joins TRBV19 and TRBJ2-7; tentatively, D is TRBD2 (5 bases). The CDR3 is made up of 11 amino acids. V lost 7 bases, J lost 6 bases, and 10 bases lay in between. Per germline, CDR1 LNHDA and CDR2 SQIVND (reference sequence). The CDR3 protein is CASIRGSEQYF. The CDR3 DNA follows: TGTGCCAGTATACGGGGATCCGAGCAGTACTTC.

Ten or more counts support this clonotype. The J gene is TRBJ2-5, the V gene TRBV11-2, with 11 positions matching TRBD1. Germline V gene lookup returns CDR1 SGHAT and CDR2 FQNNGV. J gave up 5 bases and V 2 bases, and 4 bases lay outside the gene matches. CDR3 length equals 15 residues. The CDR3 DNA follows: TGTGCCAGCAGCTTACGGACAGGGGGCTTGGAGACCCAGTACTTC. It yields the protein CASSLRTGGLETQYF.

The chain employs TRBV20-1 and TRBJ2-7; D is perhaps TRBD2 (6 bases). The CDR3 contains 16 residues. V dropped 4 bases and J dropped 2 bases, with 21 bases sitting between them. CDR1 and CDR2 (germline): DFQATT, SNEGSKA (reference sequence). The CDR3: CSANRDRRTNTYEQYF. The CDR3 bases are TGCAGTGCTAACCGGGACCGCAGGACTAACACCTACGAGCAGTACTTC.

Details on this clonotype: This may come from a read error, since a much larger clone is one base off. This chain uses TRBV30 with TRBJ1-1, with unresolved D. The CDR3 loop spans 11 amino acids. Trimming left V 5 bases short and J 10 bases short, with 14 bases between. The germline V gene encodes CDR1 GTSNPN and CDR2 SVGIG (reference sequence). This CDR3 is CAWASLIGAFF. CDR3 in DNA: TGTGCCTGGGCATCCCTTATTGGAGCTTTCTTT.

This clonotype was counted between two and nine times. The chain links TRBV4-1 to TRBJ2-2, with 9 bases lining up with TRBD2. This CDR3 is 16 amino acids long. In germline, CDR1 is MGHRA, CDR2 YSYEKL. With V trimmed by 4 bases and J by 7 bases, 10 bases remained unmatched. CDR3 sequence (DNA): TGCGCCAGCAGCCCCAAGGGCGGGAGGGCCTTCGGGGAGCTGTTTTTT. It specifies CASSPKGGRAFGELFF.

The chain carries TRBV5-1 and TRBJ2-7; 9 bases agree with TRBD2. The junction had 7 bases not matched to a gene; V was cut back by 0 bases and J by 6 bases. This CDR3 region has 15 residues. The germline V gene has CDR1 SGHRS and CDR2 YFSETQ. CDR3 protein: CASSLVSGSTVEQYF. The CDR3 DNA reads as TGCGCCAGCAGCTTGGTTAGCGGGAGTACCGTCGAGCAGTACTTC.

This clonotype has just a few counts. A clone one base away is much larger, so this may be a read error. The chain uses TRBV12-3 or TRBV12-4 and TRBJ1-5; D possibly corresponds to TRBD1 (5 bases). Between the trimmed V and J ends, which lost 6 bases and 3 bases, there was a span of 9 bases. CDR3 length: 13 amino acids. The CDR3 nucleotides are TGTGCCAGCAGAGGGACGGACAATCAGCCCCAGCATTTT. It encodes CASRGTDNQPQHF.

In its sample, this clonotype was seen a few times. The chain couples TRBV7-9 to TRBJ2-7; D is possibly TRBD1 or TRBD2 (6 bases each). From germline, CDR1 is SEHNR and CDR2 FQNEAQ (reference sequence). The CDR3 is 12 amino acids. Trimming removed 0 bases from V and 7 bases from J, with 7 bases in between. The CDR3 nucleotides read TGTGCCAGCAGCTTAGCAGGGGGGGAGCAGTACTTC. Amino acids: CASSLAGGEQYF.

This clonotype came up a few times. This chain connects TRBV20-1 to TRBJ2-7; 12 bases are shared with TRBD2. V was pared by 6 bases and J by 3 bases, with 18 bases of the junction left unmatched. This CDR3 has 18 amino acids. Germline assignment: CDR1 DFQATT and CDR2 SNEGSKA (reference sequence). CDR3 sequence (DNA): TGCAGTGCCAACACTCTAGCGGGAGGGCTCCGTTTAGTCTACGAGCAGTACTTC. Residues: CSANTLAGGLRLVYEQYF.

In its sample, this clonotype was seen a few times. In nucleotides, the CDR3 is TGTGCCAGCAGTCCCGGGACCCAAGGCTCCTACGAGCAGTACTTC. Encoded protein: CASSPGTQGSYEQYF. The rearrangement links TRBV28 to TRBJ2-7; D is perhaps TRBD1 or TRBD2 (5 bases each). V was trimmed by 5 bases and J by 0 bases, leaving 14 bases between them. This CDR3 has 15 residues. Germline lookup yields CDR1 MDHEN and CDR2 SYDVKM.